The 6 T cell receptor beta chains given below trace back to one sample, sequenced in a study of blood T cell repertoires in COVID-19. Sequenced by immunoSEQ multiplex PCR; TCRdb stores in-frame clones only, minus some. The sample includes tens of thousands of clones, approximately 85% of them seen just once. The sequenced material came from peripheral blood. Receptor source: a man between 45 and 60 years old with COVID-19, enrolled during active disease.

The chain couples TRBV10-3 to TRBJ2-2; TRBD2 might be the D (5 bases). CDR3 length: 15 amino acids. Deletions cut 3 bases from V and 5 bases from J, with 13 bases between. Germline CDR1 reads ENHRY; CDR2 reads SYGVKD. For the CDR3, the DNA is TGTGCCATCAGTGATAGTCGGCCGGGGACCGGGGAGCTGTTTTTT. Amino acid sequence: CAISDSRPGTGELFF.

V usage is TRBV7-9 and J usage is TRBJ1-1, with D perhaps matching TRBD1 (6 bases). Germline V lookup: CDR1 SEHNR, CDR2 FQNEAQ (reference sequence). The V gene lost 4 bases and the J gene lost 5 bases, with 20 bases spanning the gap. The CDR3 contains 16 residues. Written as DNA, the CDR3 is TGTGCCAGCAGCTCCAACCTCTGGGGTAGGGGGACTGAAGCTTTCTTT. Its translation: CASSSNLWGRGTEAFF.

The chain joins TRBV3-1 (or the pseudogene TRBV3-2) to TRBJ1-1, with a tentative D call TRBD1 (6 bases). The germline V and J ends were trimmed by 3 bases and 1 base, with 9 bases remaining between them. The CDR3 spans 14 residues. The germline V gene encodes CDR1 LGHDT and CDR2 YNNKEL (reference sequence). In nucleotides, the CDR3 is TGTGCCAGCAGCCAGACAGGAGGGAACACTGAAGCTTTCTTT. This sequence encodes CASSQTGGNTEAFF.

The chain carries TRBV5-4 and TRBJ2-1; 12 bases agree with TRBD2. Germline CDR1 reads SGHNT; CDR2 reads YYREEE (reference sequence). The CDR3 is made up of 15 amino acids. V lost 4 bases and J lost 10; bases outside the gene matches: 9. The CDR3 sequence: CASSPRLAGAAEQFF. The DNA for the CDR3 is TGTGCCAGCAGCCCTCGACTAGCGGGAGCTGCGGAGCAGTTCTTC.

The chain joins TRBV7-8 to TRBJ1-6; D gene unclear. This CDR3 is built from 15 residues. V lost 4 bases to trimming and J lost 9 bases, with 16 bases between them. The germline V gene has CDR1 SGHVS and CDR2 FQNEAQ. The CDR3 coding sequence is TGTGCCAGCAGCTCGTTGACCCTGGGAGGTTCACCCCTCCACTTT. It encodes CASSSLTLGGSPLHF.

J is TRBJ2-1 and V is TRBV6-2 or TRBV6-3, with D unclear. The CDR3 spans 14 residues. Germline V gene lookup returns CDR1 MNHEY and CDR2 SVGEGT. V lost 5 bases and J lost 7, with 15 bases in between. CDR3 sequence reads: CASSLESTRNEQFF. For the CDR3, the DNA is TGTGCCAGCAGTCTCGAATCTACCCGAAATGAGCAGTTCTTC.